This TCR beta chain was captured in a study of CD8 T cells in Susac syndrome. CDR1 and CDR2 from the germline V gene are MNHEY and SMNVEV (reference sequence). CDR3 size: 13 residues. V was shortened by 6 bases and J by 8 bases, with 16 bases between the two germline ends. It was with random hexamers that roughly 0.45 to 1 ug RNA was reverse transcribed. MiXCR, applied by TCRdb to the immunoSEQ multiplex PCR reads, yields one record per CDR3 protein. The sample holds about 120,000 distinct CDR3 sequences, 95% to 96% seen once. The clonotype comes from a human donor with Susac syndrome. V and J are TRBV27 and TRBJ1-2; perhaps TRBD1 as D (6 bases). Material: CD4+ T cells from PBMCs. CDR3 DNA sequence: TGTGCCAGCAGCCAACAGGGAGTGAAGGGCTACACCTTC. Encoded protein: CASSQQGVKGYTF.